These 25 T cell receptor beta chains were sequenced from one sample in a study of blood T cell repertoires in COVID-19. Sequencing was performed with immunoSEQ multiplex PCR; in TCRdb, only in-frame clones are kept and a portion is missing. Found here are 170,000 or so clones, about 89% of them singletons; the top ten hold 1.5% to 2%. Sequencing was performed on peripheral blood. The receptors here all came from a man aged 18 to 29 who had recovered from COVID-19.

This sequence joins TRBV20-1 and TRBJ1-2, with 9 positions matching TRBD1. Trimming removed 3 bases from V and 8 bases from J; junction bases left unmatched: 7. The CDR3 spans 13 residues. Germline values: CDR1 DFQATT, CDR2 SNEGSKA (reference sequence). The chain's CDR3 is CSASIGTGLGYTF. Written as DNA, the CDR3 is TGCAGTGCTAGTATCGGGACAGGGCTCGGCTACACCTTC.

This clone was found once. J is TRBJ1-2 and V is TRBV28, with D perhaps TRBD1 (5 bases). The V end was cut by 5 bases, the J end by 5 bases, with 9 bases between. Per germline, CDR1 MDHEN and CDR2 SYDVKM. The length of the CDR3 is 12 residues. The CDR3 is CASSPRTYGYTF. The CDR3 coding sequence is TGTGCCAGCAGTCCTCGGACATATGGCTACACCTTC.

In DNA, the CDR3 is TGTGCCAGTAGTAGAATAGTTACCGCGGGAGGGTTGAATGAGCAGTTCTTC. Protein product: CASSRIVTAGGLNEQFF. The chain uses TRBV19 and TRBJ2-1, with 9 positions matching TRBD2. Trimming cost V 4 bases and J 7 bases; bases outside gene matches: 14. The CDR3 spans 17 residues. Germline CDR1 is LNHDA and CDR2 is SQIVND (reference sequence).

The J gene is TRBJ1-2, the V gene TRBV30; the match to TRBD1 covers 8 bases. This CDR3 has 12 amino acids. From germline, CDR1 is GTSNPN and CDR2 SVGIG (reference sequence). The V gene end was trimmed by 4 bases and the J gene end by 7 bases; junction bases not matched to a gene: 5. The CDR3 sequence: CAWKQGASGYTF. For the CDR3, the DNA is TGTGCCTGGAAGCAGGGGGCCAGTGGCTACACCTTC.

V usage is TRBV9 and J usage is TRBJ1-3; 7 positions agree with TRBD1. From germline, CDR1 is SGDLS and CDR2 YYNGEE. Trimming cost V 0 bases and J 1 base; bases outside gene matches: 4. The CDR3 runs 16 residues. CDR3 amino acids: CASSVGEGASGNTIYF. The CDR3 DNA sequence: TGTGCCAGCAGCGTAGGTGAGGGGGCATCTGGAAACACCATATATTTT.

The chain joins TRBV7-8 to TRBJ2-7, with D unclear. V was pared by 1 base and J by 5 bases, with 9 bases between. Germline V gives CDR1 SGHVS, CDR2 FQNEAQ. The CDR3 spans 13 residues. In DNA, the CDR3 is TGTGCCAGCAGCTTAGACAAGCGCGACGAGCAGTACTTC. It encodes CASSLDKRDEQYF.

This chain joins TRBV7-2 and TRBJ1-5, with D maybe TRBD1 (6 bases). The length of the CDR3 is 15 residues. V gave up 4 bases and J gave up 7 bases, with 17 bases separating them. CDR1 is SGHTA, CDR2 FQGNSA, per germline. In DNA, the CDR3 is TGTGCCAGCAGCTCAGGGATGGGGGCTAGGCAGCCCCAGCATTTT. Encoded protein: CASSSGMGARQPQHF. The complete variable domain, with remaining parts taken from reference TRBV7-2 and TRBJ1-5, reads GAGVSQSPSNKVTEKGKDVELRCDPISGHTALYWYRQSLGQGLEFLIYFQGNSAPDKSGLPSDRFSAERTGGSVSTLTIQRTQQEDSAVYLCASSSGMGARQPQHFGDGTRLSIL.

The chain couples TRBV10-3 to TRBJ2-1, with D perhaps matching TRBD2 (6 bases). With 3 bases removed from V and 6 bases from J, the gap between germline ends came to 12 bases. The CDR3 is 14 residues long. CDR1 and CDR2 from the germline V gene are ENHRY and SYGVKD. The CDR3 reads CAISDFGGFNEQFF. The CDR3 DNA reads as TGTGCCATCAGTGACTTCGGAGGGTTCAATGAGCAGTTCTTC.

The V call is TRBV5-1, the J call TRBJ1-2; 11 positions agree with TRBD1. Germline V lookup: CDR1 SGHRS, CDR2 YFSETQ. The V and J ends lost 3 bases and 3 bases, in that order; junction bases with no gene match: 4. This CDR3 is built from 15 residues. DNA for the CDR3: TGCGCCAGCAGCTCCGGGACAGGGGGGTACTATGGCTACACCTTC. This translates into CASSSGTGGYYGYTF.

The chain recombines TRBV2 with TRBJ2-2, with TRBD2 matching over 8 bases. V lost 4 bases to trimming and J lost 4 bases; unmatched junction nucleotides: 2. The CDR3 runs to 14 residues. CDR1 and CDR2 (germline): SNHLY, FYNNEI. The CDR3 DNA reads as TGTGCCAGCAGTGCCAGCGGGAGCACCGGGGAGCTGTTTTTT. Translating gives CASSASGSTGELFF.

The rearrangement links TRBV29-1 to TRBJ2-7; 7 positions agree with TRBD1. Germline V gene data show CDR1 as SQVTM and CDR2 as ANQGSEA. The CDR3 length is 17 residues. J was trimmed by 0 bases and V by 4 bases; bases with no gene match: 15. CDR3 protein: CSVAGGQMNFHSYEQYF. In DNA form, the CDR3 reads TGCAGCGTTGCTGGGGGACAGATGAATTTTCACTCCTACGAGCAGTACTTC.

J is TRBJ2-7 and V is TRBV6-2 or TRBV6-3; D is unclear. From germline, CDR1 is MNHEY and CDR2 SVGEGT. This CDR3 region has 13 residues. The V and J ends lost 1 base and 0 bases respectively, with 4 bases between them. This chain's CDR3 is CASSYWSSYEQYF. CDR3 nucleotide sequence: TGTGCCAGCAGTTACTGGAGCTCCTACGAGCAGTACTTC.

The chain couples TRBV11-3 to TRBJ2-2; 8 bases fit TRBD1. The trim removed 5 bases at V and 2 bases at J, leaving 10 bases unmatched. The length of the CDR3 is 17 residues. Germline lookup yields CDR1 SGHNT and CDR2 YENEEA. The CDR3: CASSPRTGRKNTGELFF. The CDR3 nucleotides are TGTGCCAGCAGCCCTCGGACAGGGCGCAAAAACACCGGGGAGCTGTTTTTT.

This clone was observed a few times. The V call is TRBV4-3, the J call TRBJ1-2; D unclear. The V and J ends lost 0 bases and 4 bases respectively, with 12 bases between them. Germline V gives CDR1 LGHNA, CDR2 YSLEER. The CDR3 totals 15 residues. CDR3 in DNA: TGCGCCAGCAGCCAAGATCCAAGGAGTTTCTATGGCTACACCTTC. Translation: CASSQDPRSFYGYTF.

The chain has TRBV19 and TRBJ2-7, with D perhaps matching TRBD2 (5 bases). The ends were cut back, 3 bases at V and 13 bases at J, with 25 bases in the middle. The CDR3 runs to 15 residues. The germline V gene has CDR1 LNHDA and CDR2 SQIVND (reference sequence). The CDR3 nucleotides read TGTGCCAGTAGTATTGAGGGAATGGGGAGATCAGCGATCTACTTC. Translating gives CASSIEGMGRSAIYF.

This chain joins TRBV6-5 and TRBJ2-5, with TRBD2 as a possible D gene (6 bases). Trimming cost V 0 bases and J 5 bases, with 10 bases left between them. Per the germline V gene, CDR1 is MNHEY and CDR2 is SVGAGI. This CDR3 has 14 amino acids. The CDR3 is CASSYSAAGETQYF. The CDR3 nucleotides are TGTGCCAGCAGTTACTCAGCAGCGGGCGAGACCCAGTACTTC.

The chain employs TRBV5-4 and TRBJ2-2; the D gene is possibly TRBD2 (5 bases). The CDR3 runs 14 residues. Trimming removed 0 bases at V and 9 bases at J, with 12 bases between. The germline V gene encodes CDR1 SGHNT and CDR2 YYREEE (reference sequence). CDR3 nucleotides: TGTGCCAGCAGCTTGGTGAGAGGGAGCCGGGAGCTGTTTTTT. Protein: CASSLVRGSRELFF.

DNA of the CDR3: TGTGCCAGCAGCTTGTATAGTCTAGCGGGAGGGTACGGTGAGCAGTTCTTC. It is translated as CASSLYSLAGGYGEQFF. The chain combines TRBV7-6 with TRBJ2-1; 12 bases match TRBD2. Trimming took 3 bases from V and 9 from J; bases not matched to a gene: 12. Germline V gene lookup returns CDR1 SGHVS and CDR2 FNYEAQ. The CDR3 sequence is 17 residues long.

This CDR3 is CASSLVIGGNIQYF. The DNA of the CDR3 is TGTGCCAGCAGCTTGGTGATCGGCGGGAACATTCAGTACTTC. The V and J genes are TRBV5-6 and TRBJ2-4; TRBD2 is a possible D gene (5 bases). The CDR3 loop spans 14 amino acids. CDR1 is SGHDT, CDR2 YYEEEE, per germline. Trimming shortened V by 0 bases and J by 7 bases, and 11 bases separated the two germline ends.

The chain uses TRBV28 and TRBJ2-5, with D tentatively TRBD2 (6 bases). Germline-derived CDR1 and CDR2 are MDHEN and SYDVKM. Trimming left V 5 bases short and J 3 bases short, with 10 bases between. The CDR3 extends over 13 amino acids. CDR3 DNA sequence: TGTGCCAGCAGTCCCTGGGGGGAAGAGACCCAGTACTTC. This gives the protein CASSPWGEETQYF. The whole variable domain, filled in from reference TRBV28 and TRBJ2-5, reads DVKVTQSSRYLVKRTGEKVFLECVQDMDHENMFWYRQDPGLGLRLIYFSYDVKMKEKGDIPEGYSVSREKKERFSLILESASTNQTSMYLCASSPWGEETQYFGPGTRLLVL.

The chain links TRBV19 to TRBJ2-1, with a weak D call TRBD1 (6 bases). CDR3 length: 15 amino acids. The germline CDR1 and CDR2 sequences are LNHDA and SQIVND (reference sequence). V lost 5 bases and J 5 bases, leaving 16 bases between the germline ends. CDR3 nucleotide sequence: TGTGCCAGTAGTTCCTTAGGACAGCTCAACAATGAGCAGTTCTTC. This sequence encodes CASSSLGQLNNEQFF.

The chain has TRBV18 and TRBJ1-1, with TRBD1 identical over 7 bases. The junction had 5 bases not matched to a gene; V was cut back by 4 bases and J by 3 bases. The germline CDR1 and CDR2 sequences are KGHSH and LQKENI. CDR3 length equals 14 residues. The chain's CDR3 is CASSQQGVDTEAFF. The DNA for the CDR3 is TGTGCCAGCTCACAGCAGGGGGTTGACACTGAAGCTTTCTTT.

This clone was observed a few times. V usage is TRBV2 and J usage is TRBJ2-5, with 11 bases matching TRBD1. Trimming at V came to 4 bases and at J to 2 bases, leaving 3 bases not matched to a gene. Germline V gene sequence: CDR1 SNHLY, CDR2 FYNNEI. This CDR3 region has 15 residues. CDR3 loop: CASSVRDRGQETQYF. The CDR3, as DNA: TGTGCCAGCAGTGTCCGGGACAGGGGGCAAGAGACCCAGTACTTC.

V is TRBV6-5 and J is TRBJ2-7, with TRBD2 matching over 12 bases. From germline, CDR1 is MNHEY and CDR2 SVGAGI. V lost 2 bases and J lost 5; bases outside the gene matches: 4. The CDR3 is 15 amino acids. CDR3 in amino acids: CASSYTSGGYNEQYF. The CDR3 nucleotides read TGTGCCAGCAGTTACACTAGCGGGGGGTATAACGAGCAGTACTTC.

This clone was found once. The rearrangement joins TRBV5-1 to TRBJ2-7; 14 nucleotides agree with TRBD2. The CDR3 runs 16 residues. From germline, CDR1 is SGHRS and CDR2 YFSETQ. V was clipped by 4 bases and J by 3 bases; unmatched bases: 6. In DNA, the CDR3 is TGCGCCAGCAGCCCGGGACTAGCGGGGGATGGCTACGAGCAGTACTTC. This translates into CASSPGLAGDGYEQYF.